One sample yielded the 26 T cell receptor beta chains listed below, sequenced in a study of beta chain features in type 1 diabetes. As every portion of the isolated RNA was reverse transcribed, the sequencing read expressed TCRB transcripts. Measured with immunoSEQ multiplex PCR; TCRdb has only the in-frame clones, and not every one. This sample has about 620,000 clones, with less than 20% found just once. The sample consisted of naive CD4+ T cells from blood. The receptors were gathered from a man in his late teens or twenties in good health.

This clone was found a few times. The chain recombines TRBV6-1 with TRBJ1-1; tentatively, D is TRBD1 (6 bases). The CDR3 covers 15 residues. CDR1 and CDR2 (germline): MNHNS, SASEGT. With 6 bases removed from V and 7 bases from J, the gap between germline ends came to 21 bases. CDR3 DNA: TGTGCCAGCAGCATAGGGGGTAATATAGAGGTTGAAGCTTTCTTT. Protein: CASSIGGNIEVEAFF.

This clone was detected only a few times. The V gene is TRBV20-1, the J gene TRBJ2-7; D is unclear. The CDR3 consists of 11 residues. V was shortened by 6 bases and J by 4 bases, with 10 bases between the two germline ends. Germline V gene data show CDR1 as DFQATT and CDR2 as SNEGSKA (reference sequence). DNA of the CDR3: TGCAGTGCGCCGGAGAGATACGAGCAGTACTTC. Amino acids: CSAPERYEQYF.

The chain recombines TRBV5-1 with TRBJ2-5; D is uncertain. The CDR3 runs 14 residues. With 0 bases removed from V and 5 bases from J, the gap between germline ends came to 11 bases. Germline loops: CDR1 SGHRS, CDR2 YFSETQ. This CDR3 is CASSLDPVRETQYF. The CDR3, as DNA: TGCGCCAGCAGCTTGGATCCGGTTAGGGAGACCCAGTACTTC.

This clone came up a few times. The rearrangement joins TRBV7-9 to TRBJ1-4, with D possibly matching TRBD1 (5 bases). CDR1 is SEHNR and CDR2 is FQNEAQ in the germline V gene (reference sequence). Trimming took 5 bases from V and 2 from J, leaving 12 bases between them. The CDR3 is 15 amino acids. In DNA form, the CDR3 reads TGTGCCAGCAGCCCAGGGAGGGTGACTAATGAAAAACTGTTTTTT. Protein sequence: CASSPGRVTNEKLFF.

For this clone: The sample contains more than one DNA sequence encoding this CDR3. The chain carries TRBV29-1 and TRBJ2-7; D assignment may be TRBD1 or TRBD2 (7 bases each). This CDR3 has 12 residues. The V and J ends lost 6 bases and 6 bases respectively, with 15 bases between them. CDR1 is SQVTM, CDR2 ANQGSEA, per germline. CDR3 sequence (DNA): TGCAGCGTGGGAGGGGGCCGCGGCGAGCAGTACTTC. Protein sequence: CSVGGGRGEQYF.

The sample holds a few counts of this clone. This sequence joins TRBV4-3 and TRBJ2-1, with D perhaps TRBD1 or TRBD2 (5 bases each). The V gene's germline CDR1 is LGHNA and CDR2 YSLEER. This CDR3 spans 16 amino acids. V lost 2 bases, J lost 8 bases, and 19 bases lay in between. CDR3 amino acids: CASSQLIRGLGDEQFF. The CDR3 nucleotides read TGCGCCAGCAGCCAATTGATACGGGGCCTCGGGGATGAGCAGTTCTTC.

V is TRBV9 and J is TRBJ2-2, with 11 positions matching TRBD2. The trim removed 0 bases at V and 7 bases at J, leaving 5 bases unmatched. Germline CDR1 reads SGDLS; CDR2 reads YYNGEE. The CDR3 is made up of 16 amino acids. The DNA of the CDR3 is TGTGCCAGCAGCGTAGGACTAGCGGGGTCGGGCGGGGAGCTGTTTTTT. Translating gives CASSVGLAGSGGELFF.

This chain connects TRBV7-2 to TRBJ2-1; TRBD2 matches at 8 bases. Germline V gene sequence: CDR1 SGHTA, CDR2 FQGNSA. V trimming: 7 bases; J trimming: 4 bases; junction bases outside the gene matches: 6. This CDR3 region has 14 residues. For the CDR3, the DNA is TGTGCCAGCAATTTAGCGGGGCTATACAATGAGCAGTTCTTC. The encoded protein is CASNLAGLYNEQFF.

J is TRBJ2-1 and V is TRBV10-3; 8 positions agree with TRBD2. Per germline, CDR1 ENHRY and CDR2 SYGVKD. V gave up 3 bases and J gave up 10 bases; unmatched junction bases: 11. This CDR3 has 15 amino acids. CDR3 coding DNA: TGTGCCATCAGTGAACTAGCGGCGACGATAAGGGAGCAGTTCTTC. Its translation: CAISELAATIREQFF.

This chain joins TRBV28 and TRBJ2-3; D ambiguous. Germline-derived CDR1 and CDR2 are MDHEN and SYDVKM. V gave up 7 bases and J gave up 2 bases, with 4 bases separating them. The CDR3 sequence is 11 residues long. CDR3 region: CASTNTDTQYF. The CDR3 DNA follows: TGTGCCAGCACAAACACAGATACGCAGTATTTT.

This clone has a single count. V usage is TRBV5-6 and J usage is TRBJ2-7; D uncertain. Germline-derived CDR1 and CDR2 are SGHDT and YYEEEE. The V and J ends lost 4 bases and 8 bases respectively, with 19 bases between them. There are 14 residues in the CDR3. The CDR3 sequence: CASSGFVSKGQQYF. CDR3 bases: TGTGCCAGCAGCGGCTTCGTCTCAAAAGGGCAGCAGTACTTC.

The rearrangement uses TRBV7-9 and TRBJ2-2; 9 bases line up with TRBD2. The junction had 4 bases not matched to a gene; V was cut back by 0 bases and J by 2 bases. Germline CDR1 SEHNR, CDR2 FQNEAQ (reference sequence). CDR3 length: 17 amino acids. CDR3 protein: CASSLAGLAGNTGELFF. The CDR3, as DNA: TGTGCCAGCAGCTTAGCGGGGCTAGCGGGAAACACCGGGGAGCTGTTTTTT.

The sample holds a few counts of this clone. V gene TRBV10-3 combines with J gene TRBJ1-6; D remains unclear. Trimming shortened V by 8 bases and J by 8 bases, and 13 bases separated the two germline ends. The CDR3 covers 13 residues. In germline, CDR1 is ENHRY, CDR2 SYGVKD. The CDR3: CAIGPMADSPLHF. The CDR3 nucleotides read TGTGCCATCGGACCGATGGCAGATTCACCCCTCCACTTT.

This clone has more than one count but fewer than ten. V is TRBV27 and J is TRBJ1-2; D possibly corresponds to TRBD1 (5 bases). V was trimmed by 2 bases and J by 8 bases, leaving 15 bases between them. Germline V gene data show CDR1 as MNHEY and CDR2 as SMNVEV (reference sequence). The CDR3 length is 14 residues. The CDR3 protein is CASSLQGTKTGYTF. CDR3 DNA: TGTGCCAGCAGTTTACAAGGGACTAAGACGGGCTACACCTTC.

The CDR3 loop reads CASSLRRTGTGYNEQFF. The CDR3 region has the DNA TGTGCCAGCAGCTTAAGAAGAACCGGGACAGGTTACAATGAGCAGTTCTTC. The rearrangement uses TRBV7-6 and TRBJ2-1; 8 bases are a match to TRBD1. The CDR3 totals 17 residues. Germline V gene data show CDR1 as SGHVS and CDR2 as FNYEAQ. V lost 2 bases, J lost 4 bases, and 10 bases stayed unmatched.

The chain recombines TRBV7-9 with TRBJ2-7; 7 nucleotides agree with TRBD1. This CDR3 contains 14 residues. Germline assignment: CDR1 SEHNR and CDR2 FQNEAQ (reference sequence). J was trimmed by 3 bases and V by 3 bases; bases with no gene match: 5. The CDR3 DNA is TGTGCCAGCAGCTTCAAGGGACAGTTCTACGAGCAGTACTTC. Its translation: CASSFKGQFYEQYF.

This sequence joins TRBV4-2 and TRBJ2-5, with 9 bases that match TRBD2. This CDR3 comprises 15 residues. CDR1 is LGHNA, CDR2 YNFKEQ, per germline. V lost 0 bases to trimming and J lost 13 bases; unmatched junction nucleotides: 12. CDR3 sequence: CASSQDVGLAGPLYF. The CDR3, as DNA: TGTGCCAGCAGCCAAGATGTGGGGCTAGCGGGGCCTTTGTACTTC.

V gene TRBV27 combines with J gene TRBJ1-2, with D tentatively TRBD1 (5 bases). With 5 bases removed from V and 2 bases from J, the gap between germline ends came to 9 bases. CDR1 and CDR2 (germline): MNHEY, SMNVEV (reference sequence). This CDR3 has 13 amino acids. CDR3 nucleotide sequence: TGTGCCAGCAGTACCCGGGACAACTATGGCTACACCTTC. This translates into CASSTRDNYGYTF.

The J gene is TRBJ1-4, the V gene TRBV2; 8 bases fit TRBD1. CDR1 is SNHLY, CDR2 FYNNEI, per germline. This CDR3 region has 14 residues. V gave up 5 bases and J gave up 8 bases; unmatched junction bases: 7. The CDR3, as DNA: TGTGCCAGCAGTAACCAGGGGGCAGGGGAAAAACTGTTTTTT. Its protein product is CASSNQGAGEKLFF. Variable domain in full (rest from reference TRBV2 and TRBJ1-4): EPEVTQTPSHQVTQMGQEVILRCVPISNHLYFYWYRQILGQKVEFLVSFYNNEISEKSEIFDDQFSVERPDGSNFTLKIRSTKLEDSAMYFCASSNQGAGEKLFFGSGTQLSVL.

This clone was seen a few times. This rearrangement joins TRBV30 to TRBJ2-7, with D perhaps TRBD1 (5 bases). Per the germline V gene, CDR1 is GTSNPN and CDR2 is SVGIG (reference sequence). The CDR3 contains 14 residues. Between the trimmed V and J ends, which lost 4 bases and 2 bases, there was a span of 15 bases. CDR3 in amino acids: CAWKDAGSPYEQYF. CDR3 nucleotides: TGTGCCTGGAAAGATGCAGGGTCCCCCTACGAGCAGTACTTC.

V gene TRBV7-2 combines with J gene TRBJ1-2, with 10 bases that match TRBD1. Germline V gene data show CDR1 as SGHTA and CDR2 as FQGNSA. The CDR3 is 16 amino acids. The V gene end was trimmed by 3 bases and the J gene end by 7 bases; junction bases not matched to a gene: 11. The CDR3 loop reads CASSLTGTGVLGGYTF. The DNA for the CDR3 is TGTGCCAGCAGCTTGACCGGGACAGGGGTTTTAGGTGGCTACACCTTC.

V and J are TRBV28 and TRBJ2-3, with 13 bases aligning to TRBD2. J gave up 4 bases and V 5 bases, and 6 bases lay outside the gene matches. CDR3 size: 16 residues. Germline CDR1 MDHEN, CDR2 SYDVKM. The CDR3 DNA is TGTGCCAGCAGTCACCCACTAGCGGGAGGGGCAGATACGCAGTATTTT. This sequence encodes CASSHPLAGGADTQYF.

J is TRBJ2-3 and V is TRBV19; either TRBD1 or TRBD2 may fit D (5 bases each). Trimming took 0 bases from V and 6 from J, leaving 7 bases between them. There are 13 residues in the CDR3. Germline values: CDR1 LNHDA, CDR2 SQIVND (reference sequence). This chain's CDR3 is CASSIEGTDTQYF. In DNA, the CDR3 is TGTGCCAGTAGTATAGAGGGGACGGATACGCAGTATTTT.

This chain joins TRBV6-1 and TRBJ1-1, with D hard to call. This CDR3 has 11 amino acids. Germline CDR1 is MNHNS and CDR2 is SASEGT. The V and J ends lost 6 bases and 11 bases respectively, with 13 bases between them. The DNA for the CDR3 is TGTGCCAGCAGCCTGGCGCCTCTGGCTTTCTTT. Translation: CASSLAPLAFF.

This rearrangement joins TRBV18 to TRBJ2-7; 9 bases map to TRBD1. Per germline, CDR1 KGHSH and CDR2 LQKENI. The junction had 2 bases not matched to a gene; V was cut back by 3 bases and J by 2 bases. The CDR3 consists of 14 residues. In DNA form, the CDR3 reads TGTGCCAGCTCACCCAGGACAGGGGCCTACGAGCAGTACTTC. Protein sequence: CASSPRTGAYEQYF. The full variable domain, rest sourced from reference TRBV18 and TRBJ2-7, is NAGVMQNPRHLVRRRGQEARLRCSPMKGHSHVYWYRQLPEEGLKFMVYLQKENIIDESGMPKERFSAEFPKEGPSILRIQQVVRGDSAAYFCASSPRTGAYEQYFGPGTRLTVT.

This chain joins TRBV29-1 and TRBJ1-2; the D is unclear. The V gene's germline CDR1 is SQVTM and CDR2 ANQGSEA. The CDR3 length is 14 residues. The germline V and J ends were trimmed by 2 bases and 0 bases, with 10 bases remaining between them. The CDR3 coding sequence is TGCAGCGTTGAAAACAGACTAGCTAACTATGGCTACACCTTC. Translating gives CSVENRLANYGYTF.